The 13 T cell receptor beta chains listed next were all sequenced from one sample in a study of PD-L1 blockade in urothelial cancer. Produced via immunoSEQ multiplex PCR; TCRdb's table is partial and in-frame only. The sample has over 65,000 clones; roughly 80% are singletons. The sequencing here drew on PBMCs, taken around atezolizumab (anti-PD-L1) treatment. Receptors originate from a man between 65 and 80 years old with urothelial cancer.

The chain recombines TRBV11-2 with TRBJ1-1; no definite D call. Trimming took off 1 base at V and 1 base at J, with 10 bases between the two ends. Germline CDR1 is SGHAT and CDR2 is FQNNGV. The CDR3 loop spans 15 amino acids. The CDR3: CASSLGRHWNTEAFF. The CDR3 DNA reads TGTGCCAGCAGCTTAGGCCGACACTGGAACACTGAAGCTTTCTTT.

The V and J genes are TRBV27 and TRBJ2-1; 8 bases line up with TRBD1. The CDR3 loop spans 16 amino acids. Germline CDR1 MNHEY, CDR2 SMNVEV (reference sequence). After removal of 2 bases from V and 7 bases from J, the junction contained 10 bases not matched to a gene. The CDR3 nucleotides read TGTGCCAGCAGTTTAAGCCAGGGGGCGTCGATAAATGAGCAGTTCTTC. It yields the protein CASSLSQGASINEQFF.

This chain joins TRBV28 and TRBJ2-1, with 8 bases lining up with TRBD2. CDR3 length: 12 amino acids. V was clipped by 1 base and J by 14 bases; unmatched bases: 4. CDR1 is MDHEN and CDR2 is SYDVKM in the germline V gene. CDR3 sequence: CASSLSGTSEFF. The CDR3 region has the DNA TGTGCCAGCAGTTTATCCGGGACTAGTGAGTTCTTC.

CDR3 bases: TGCGCCAGCAGCTCTACCCGACAGGCTAGCACAGATACGCAGTATTTT. It encodes CASSSTRQASTDTQYF. This chain connects TRBV5-1 to TRBJ2-3; a possible D gene is TRBD1 (6 bases). The V gene's germline CDR1 is SGHRS and CDR2 YFSETQ. V was clipped by 3 bases and J by 0 bases, with 14 bases between them. The CDR3 runs 16 residues.

The chain combines TRBV28 with TRBJ2-7, with a tentative D call TRBD2 (6 bases). The germline CDR1 and CDR2 sequences are MDHEN and SYDVKM. Trimming left V 4 bases short and J 2 bases short, with 15 bases between. CDR3 length equals 15 residues. The CDR3 sequence is CASSSRARRAYEQYF. In DNA form, the CDR3 reads TGTGCCAGCAGTTCCCGAGCTCGGAGGGCCTACGAGCAGTACTTC.

V gene TRBV6-5 combines with J gene TRBJ1-5; possibly TRBD1 for D (5 bases). V gave up 5 bases and J gave up 3 bases, with 11 bases separating them. Germline CDR1 reads MNHEY; CDR2 reads SVGAGI. The CDR3 contains 14 residues. DNA for the CDR3: TGTGCCAGCAGTAGGGCAGGGATCAATCAGCCCCAGCATTTT. Translating gives CASSRAGINQPQHF.

J is TRBJ2-3 and V is TRBV5-1; TRBD2 agrees at 7 bases. V was pared by 0 bases and J by 6 bases, with 10 bases of the junction left unmatched. Per the germline V gene, CDR1 is SGHRS and CDR2 is YFSETQ. The CDR3 spans 16 residues. CDR3 nucleotides: TGCGCCAGCAGCTTGGGTGCGGGAGTGATGGGCGATACGCAGTATTTT. Encoded protein: CASSLGAGVMGDTQYF.

V usage is TRBV6-6 and J usage is TRBJ2-6; possibly TRBD1 for D (6 bases). Germline V gene sequence: CDR1 MNHNY, CDR2 SVGAGI (reference sequence). This CDR3 has 15 residues. Trimming removed 0 bases at V and 3 bases at J, with 6 bases between. The CDR3 nucleotides are TGTGCCAGCAGTTACTCACAGGGTGGGGCCAACGTCCTGACTTTC. Protein: CASSYSQGGANVLTF.

This sequence joins TRBV7-2 and TRBJ2-7; the match to TRBD2 covers 14 bases. Trimming removed 7 bases from V and 2 bases from J; junction bases left unmatched: 10. CDR1 is SGHTA and CDR2 is FQGNSA in the germline V gene. This CDR3 is built from 17 residues. This CDR3 reads CASIQRLAGGRAYEQYF. DNA of the CDR3: TGTGCCAGCATCCAAAGACTAGCGGGAGGGCGCGCCTACGAGCAGTACTTC.

V usage is TRBV5-1 and J usage is TRBJ2-1; 14 bases are a match to TRBD2. Germline loops: CDR1 SGHRS, CDR2 YFSETQ. The length of the CDR3 is 17 residues. The V gene end was trimmed by 4 bases and the J gene end by 7 bases; junction bases not matched to a gene: 10. The CDR3 here is CASSRDAGTSGRNEQFF. DNA of the CDR3: TGCGCCAGCAGCCGGGACGCCGGGACTAGCGGGAGAAATGAGCAGTTCTTC. The entire variable domain, with the rest obtained from reference TRBV5-1 and TRBJ2-1, is as follows: KAGVTQTPRYLIKTRGQQVTLSCSPISGHRSVSWYQQTPGQGLQFLFEYFSETQRNKGNFPGRFSGRQFSNSRSEMNVSTLELGDSALYLCASSRDAGTSGRNEQFFGPGTRLTVL.

The CDR3 loop is CASSVEVVGDTQYF. The CDR3 DNA reads as TGTGCCAGCAGCGTGGAGGTAGTCGGTGATACGCAGTATTTT. This rearrangement joins TRBV9 to TRBJ2-3, with a possible D match to TRBD2 (5 bases). This CDR3 has 14 residues. Germline-derived CDR1 and CDR2 are SGDLS and YYNGEE. The V end lost 2 bases, the J end lost 6 bases, and 13 bases lay between the germline ends.

The chain links TRBV30 to TRBJ2-4; D remains ambiguous. The CDR3 covers 13 residues. Germline V gene lookup returns CDR1 GTSNPN and CDR2 SVGIG (reference sequence). The ends were cut back, 3 bases at V and 0 bases at J, with 6 bases in the middle. The CDR3 loop reads CAWSSLAKNIQYF. CDR3 bases: TGTGCCTGGAGCTCCCTAGCCAAAAACATTCAGTACTTC.

The rearrangement joins TRBV7-6 to TRBJ2-2, with 13 bases fitting TRBD2. From germline, CDR1 is SGHVS and CDR2 FNYEAQ. CDR3 length: 19 residues. Trimming took 5 bases from V and 4 from J; bases not matched to a gene: 13. CDR3 residues: CASSRVRRTSGSLTGELFF. The CDR3 DNA is TGTGCCAGCAGCCGCGTTAGAAGGACTAGCGGGAGTCTCACCGGGGAGCTGTTTTTT.